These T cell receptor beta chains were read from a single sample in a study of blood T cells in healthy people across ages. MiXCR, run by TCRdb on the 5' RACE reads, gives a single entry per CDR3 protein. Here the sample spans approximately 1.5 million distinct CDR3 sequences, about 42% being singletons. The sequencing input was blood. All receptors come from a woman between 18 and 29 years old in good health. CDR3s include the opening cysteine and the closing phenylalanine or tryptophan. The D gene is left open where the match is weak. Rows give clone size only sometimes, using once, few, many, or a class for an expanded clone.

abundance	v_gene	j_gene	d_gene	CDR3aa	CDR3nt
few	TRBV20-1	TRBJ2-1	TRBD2	CSARDRLAGYNEQFF	TGCAGTGCTAGAGATAGGCTAGCGGGCTACAATGAGCAGTTCTTC
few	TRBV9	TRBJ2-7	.	CASSVGDTVPYEQYF	TGTGCCAGCAGCGTAGGAGACACCGTCCCCTACGAGCAGTACTTC
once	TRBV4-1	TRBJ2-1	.	CASSLPYAYEQFF	TGCGCCAGCAGCCTCCCCTATGCCTATGAGCAGTTCTTC
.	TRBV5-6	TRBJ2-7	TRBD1	CASSEGPGQLSYEQYF	TGTGCCAGCAGCGAAGGCCCGGGACAGCTCTCCTACGAGCAGTACTTC
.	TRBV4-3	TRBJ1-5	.	CASSQDWTSNQPQHF	TGCGCCAGCAGCCAAGACTGGACTAGCAATCAGCCCCAGCATTTT
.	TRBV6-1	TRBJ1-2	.	CASSWEENYGYTF	TGTGCCAGCTCCTGGGAGGAAAACTATGGCTACACCTTC
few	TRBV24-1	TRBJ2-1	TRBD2	CATIWGGTEQFF	TGTGCCACCATTTGGGGGGGGACTGAGCAGTTCTTC
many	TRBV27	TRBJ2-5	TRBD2	CASSLSTSGQETQYF	TGTGCCAGCAGTTTGTCGACTAGCGGGCAAGAGACCCAGTACTTC
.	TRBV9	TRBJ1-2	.	CASSEFPANYGYTF	TGTGCCAGCAGCGAGTTCCCAGCTAACTATGGCTACACCTTC
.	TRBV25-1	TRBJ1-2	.	CAIQTPGHGYTF	TGTGCCATCCAGACACCGGGCCATGGCTACACCTTC
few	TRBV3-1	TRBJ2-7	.	CASSQAGHGPYEQYF	TGTGCCAGCAGCCAAGCGGGACATGGACCGTACGAGCAGTACTTC